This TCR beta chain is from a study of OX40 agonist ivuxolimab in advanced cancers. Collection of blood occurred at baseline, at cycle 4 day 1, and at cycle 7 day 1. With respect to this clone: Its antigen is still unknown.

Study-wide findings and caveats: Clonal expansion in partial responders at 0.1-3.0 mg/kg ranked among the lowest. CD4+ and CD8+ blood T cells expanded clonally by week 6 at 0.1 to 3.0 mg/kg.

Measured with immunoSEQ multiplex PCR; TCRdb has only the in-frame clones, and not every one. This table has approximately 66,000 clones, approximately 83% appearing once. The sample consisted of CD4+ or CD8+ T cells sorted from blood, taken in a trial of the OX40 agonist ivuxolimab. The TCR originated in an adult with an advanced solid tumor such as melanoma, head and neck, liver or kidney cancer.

CDR3 coding DNA: TGTGCCACCAGCCAGTGGGGACAGGGCACAGCCAAAAACATTCAGTACTTC. Translating gives CATSQWGQGTAKNIQYF. The chain combines TRBV15 with TRBJ2-4, with TRBD1 matching over 9 bases. CDR1 is LNHNV and CDR2 is YYDKDF in the germline V gene (reference sequence). After removal of 5 bases from V and 0 bases from J, the junction contained 8 bases not matched to a gene. This CDR3 has 17 amino acids.